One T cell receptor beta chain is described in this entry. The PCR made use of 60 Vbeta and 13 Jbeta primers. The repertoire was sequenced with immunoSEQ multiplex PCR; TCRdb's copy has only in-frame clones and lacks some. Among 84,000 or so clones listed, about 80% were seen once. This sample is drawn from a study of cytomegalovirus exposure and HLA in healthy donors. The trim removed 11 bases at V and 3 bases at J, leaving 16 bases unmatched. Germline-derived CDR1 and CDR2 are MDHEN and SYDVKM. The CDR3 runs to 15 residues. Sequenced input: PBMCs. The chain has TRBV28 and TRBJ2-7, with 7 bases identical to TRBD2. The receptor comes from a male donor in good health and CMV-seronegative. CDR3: CASHGPSGVGYEQYF. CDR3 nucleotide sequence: TGTGCCTCCCACGGGCCTAGCGGAGTGGGCTACGAGCAGTACTTC.